What follows are 5 T cell receptor beta chains derived from one specimen sequenced in a study of cytomegalovirus exposure and HLA in healthy donors. It was with 60 Vbeta and 13 Jbeta primers that the PCR ran. Profiled with immunoSEQ multiplex PCR; TCRdb holds only in-frame clones, not every one. The sample has some 170,000 clones; about four fifths are singletons. The material sequenced was PBMCs. The origin of the receptors is a male donor in good health and CMV-seronegative.

This clone appeared a single time. The chain links TRBV28 to TRBJ2-1; 14 positions agree with TRBD2. Germline lookup yields CDR1 MDHEN and CDR2 SYDVKM. Unmatched junction bases numbered 8, after V lost 7 bases and J lost 9 bases. The CDR3 spans 15 residues. This CDR3 is CASNGLAGGNGEQFF. The CDR3 nucleotides read TGTGCCAGCAACGGACTAGCGGGGGGTAACGGTGAGCAGTTCTTC.

CDR3 loop: CASSQGSQSLLLGAFF. The CDR3 DNA sequence: TGCGCCAGCAGCCAAGGGTCCCAGTCGCTCCTCCTCGGGGCTTTCTTT. This chain connects TRBV4-1 to TRBJ1-1; no clear D gene. The CDR3 runs 16 residues. V was clipped by 1 base and J by 11 bases, with 23 bases between them. CDR1 is MGHRA, CDR2 YSYEKL, per germline.

The V call is TRBV4-1, the J call TRBJ2-7; maybe TRBD1 (6 bases). Trimming shortened V by 0 bases and J by 3 bases, and 12 bases separated the two germline ends. Germline V gene data show CDR1 as MGHRA and CDR2 as YSYEKL. The CDR3 totals 15 residues. This CDR3 reads CASSQDPGAHYEQYF. The CDR3, as DNA: TGCGCCAGCAGCCAAGACCCAGGGGCTCACTACGAGCAGTACTTC.

The CDR3 loop reads CATSRGTGSPLNEQFF. CDR3 sequence (DNA): TGTGCCACCAGCAGAGGGACAGGGAGTCCCCTAAATGAGCAGTTCTTC. This chain uses TRBV15 with TRBJ2-1; 8 bases map to TRBD1. V gave up 1 base and J gave up 7 bases; unmatched junction bases: 9. Per the germline V gene, CDR1 is LNHNV and CDR2 is YYDKDF (reference sequence). This CDR3 region has 16 residues.

The V call is TRBV7-2, the J call TRBJ1-4; D unclear. CDR3 length equals 14 residues. V was trimmed by 6 bases and J by 1 base, leaving 9 bases between them. Germline V gene data show CDR1 as SGHTA and CDR2 as FQGNSA. The DNA of the CDR3 is TGTGCCAGCAGATACGGTGGAACTAATGAAAAACTGTTTTTT. Residues: CASRYGGTNEKLFF.